The subject of this entry is one T cell receptor (beta chain). Its matching antigen is unknown. The record originates from a study of CXCR3-negative and CXCR3-positive naive CD8 T cells. Study-level results: TRB CDR3 properties were used to infer TCR strength, and surface CD5 was comparable between naive subsets. Similar TRBV-TRBJ usage was seen in naive cells (both CXCR3-negative and CXCR3-positive), but memory cells differed. Naive cells that were CXCR3-positive had more hydrophobic TRB CDR3s (compared with CXCR3-negative naive cells).

Preparation of TRB cDNA libraries relied on 5' RACE carrying UMI labels. TCRdb processed the 5' RACE reads again and assigns one entry to each CDR3 protein, with no DNA. There are several thousand distinct CDR3 sequences in the sample, with around 1.2% held by the top ten. The CDR3 spans 14 residues. Per the germline V gene, CDR1 is LGHNT and CDR2 is FRNRAP. Those CD8+ T cells considered naive were CD45RO-CCR7+CD27+CD95-. The chain joins TRBV12-5 to TRBJ2-1; TCRdb calls TRBD2, which cannot be checked without DNA. The receptor was derived from a human donor in good health. Some clones in this sample may be carry-over from other donors' samples. The sequencing sample was made of naive CXCR3- CD8+ T cells from blood. Subset given: CD45RO-CCR7+CD27+CD95- naive CD8+ T cells lacking CXCR3 (TNR3-). The CDR3 spells CASSAGWDYNEQFF.